Listed here are 18 T cell receptor beta chains from one sample, sequenced in a study of blood T cell repertoires in COVID-19. The table came from immunoSEQ multiplex PCR; TCRdb's copy has only in-frame clones and leaves some out. The sample consists of about 170,000 clones, approximately 81% of them appearing once. Sample: peripheral blood. The source of these receptors is a woman of 80 years or more with active or convalescent COVID-19.

The CDR3 nucleotides are TGTGCCAGCAGCTTGATCTTCACAGGGGGGATTGGCAATCAGCCCCAGCATTTT. This encodes CASSLIFTGGIGNQPQHF. V usage is TRBV5-5 and J usage is TRBJ1-5; TRBD1 aligns across 8 bases. The germline V gene encodes CDR1 SGHKS and CDR2 YYEKEE (reference sequence). This CDR3 region has 18 residues. Losses at the gene ends were 1 base for V and 2 bases for J; bases not matched to a gene: 11.

This chain joins TRBV6-5 and TRBJ1-6; 7 nucleotides line up with TRBD1. Looked up from germline, CDR1 is MNHEY and CDR2 is SVGAGI. V lost 6 bases and J lost 5; bases outside the gene matches: 7. CDR3 length: 15 residues. CDR3 nucleotide sequence: TGTGCCAGCAGAAGACGGGACAGTGATAATTCACCCCTCCACTTT. It yields the protein CASRRRDSDNSPLHF.

This clone was counted only a few times. The rearrangement uses TRBV10-3 and TRBJ1-5, with D perhaps matching TRBD1 (6 bases). Trimming removed 2 bases at V and 1 base at J, with 6 bases between. CDR3 size: 14 residues. Germline assignment: CDR1 ENHRY and CDR2 SYGVKD. CDR3 DNA sequence: TGTGCCATCAGTGAGCAGGGGAGCAATCAGCCCCAGCATTTT. This gives the protein CAISEQGSNQPQHF.

This chain uses TRBV12-3 or TRBV12-4 with TRBJ2-1, with TRBD1 identical over 10 bases. The CDR3 consists of 12 residues. V shed 10 bases and J 8 bases; nucleotides not matched to a gene: 5. The DNA for the CDR3 is TGTGCCATTATGACAGGGGGCGATGAGCAGTTCTTC. It codes for CAIMTGGDEQFF.

J is TRBJ2-4 and V is TRBV3-1 (or the pseudogene TRBV3-2); TRBD1 is a possible D gene (6 bases). The germline V and J ends were trimmed by 1 base and 1 base, with 14 bases remaining between them. The length of the CDR3 is 17 residues. Germline assignment: CDR1 LGHDT and CDR2 YNNKEL (reference sequence). This CDR3 is CASSQGTDPWAKNIQYF. CDR3 bases: TGTGCCAGCAGCCAAGGGACAGACCCCTGGGCCAAAAACATTCAGTACTTC.

The chain uses TRBV2 and TRBJ1-4; 11 bases agree with TRBD1. Germline V CDR1 and CDR2: SNHLY, FYNNEI. This CDR3 has 14 amino acids. V trimming: 5 bases; J trimming: 8 bases; junction bases outside the gene matches: 4. The chain's CDR3 is CASSMDRGPEKLFF. The CDR3 DNA reads TGTGCCAGCAGTATGGACAGGGGGCCGGAAAAACTGTTTTTT.

The chain combines TRBV9 with TRBJ2-1, with TRBD1 matching over 7 bases. CDR3 length: 15 amino acids. Looked up from germline, CDR1 is SGDLS and CDR2 is YYNGEE. The J segment lost 2 bases and the V segment lost 4 bases, leaving 6 bases of the junction unmatched. The CDR3, as DNA: TGTGCCAGCAGCCGACAGGGTGTTCCCTACAATGAGCAGTTCTTC. As protein: CASSRQGVPYNEQFF. The full variable domain, rest sourced from reference TRBV9 and TRBJ2-1, is DSGVTQTPKHLITATGQRVTLRCSPRSGDLSVYWYQQSLDQGLQFLIQYYNGEERAKGNILERFSAQQFPDLHSELNLSSLELGDSALYFCASSRQGVPYNEQFFGPGTRLTVL.

This clone occurred once. J is TRBJ1-1 and V is TRBV7-3; D is uncertain. Germline V gene lookup returns CDR1 SGHTA and CDR2 FQGTGA. The CDR3 contains 13 residues. With 5 bases removed from V and 1 base from J, the gap between germline ends came to 8 bases. The CDR3 protein is CASSNTENTEAFF. CDR3 bases: TGTGCCAGCAGCAACACAGAGAACACTGAAGCTTTCTTT.

The sample holds a few counts of this clone. The chain couples TRBV9 to TRBJ1-2, with D possibly TRBD1 on 6 matching bases. This CDR3 has 16 amino acids. Trimming removed 3 bases at V and 2 bases at J, with 17 bases between. Germline-derived CDR1 and CDR2 are SGDLS and YYNGEE. The CDR3: CASSASQGLANYGYTF. The DNA for the CDR3 is TGTGCCAGCAGCGCCTCGCAGGGGTTGGCAAACTATGGCTACACCTTC. The variable domain in full, with the rest retrieved from reference TRBV9 and TRBJ1-2, is DSGVTQTPKHLITATGQRVTLRCSPRSGDLSVYWYQQSLDQGLQFLIQYYNGEERAKGNILERFSAQQFPDLHSELNLSSLELGDSALYFCASSASQGLANYGYTFGSGTRLTVV.

The chain employs TRBV14 and TRBJ1-1, with D possibly matching TRBD1 (5 bases). The CDR3 extends over 15 amino acids. Germline CDR1 reads SGHDN; CDR2 reads FVKESK. The ends were cut back, 4 bases at V and 5 bases at J, with 17 bases in the middle. CDR3 DNA sequence: TGTGCCAGCAGCCCGTATCACGGCGGGGGGACTGAAGCTTTCTTT. Amino acid sequence: CASSPYHGGGTEAFF.

V is TRBV19 and J is TRBJ2-7; TRBD1 is a possible D gene (6 bases). The CDR3 has 14 residues. With 4 bases removed from V and 4 bases from J, the gap between germline ends came to 14 bases. The germline V gene has CDR1 LNHDA and CDR2 SQIVND (reference sequence). The CDR3 sequence: CASSTIGQPYEQYF. CDR3 in DNA: TGTGCCAGTAGTACCATCGGACAGCCTTACGAGCAGTACTTC. The full variable domain, its missing parts supplied by reference TRBV19 and TRBJ2-7, is DGGITQSPKYLFRKEGQNVTLSCEQNLNHDAMYWYRQDPGQGLRLIYYSQIVNDFQKGDIAEGYSVSREKKESFPLTVTSAQKNPTAFYLCASSTIGQPYEQYFGPGTRLTVT.

This chain uses TRBV19 with TRBJ1-1; 9 nucleotides align to TRBD1. The CDR3 has 15 amino acids. The J segment lost 8 bases and the V segment lost 3 bases, leaving 10 bases of the junction unmatched. The V gene's germline CDR1 is LNHDA and CDR2 SQIVND (reference sequence). The CDR3 is CASSIKVVGTGEAFF. CDR3 nucleotides: TGTGCCAGTAGTATTAAGGTCGTGGGGACAGGGGAAGCTTTCTTT.

The chain links TRBV6-5 to TRBJ1-1; the match to TRBD1 covers 7 bases. V was pared by 2 bases and J by 3 bases, with 6 bases of the junction left unmatched. This CDR3 region has 15 residues. Germline V gives CDR1 MNHEY, CDR2 SVGAGI. CDR3 in amino acids: CASSYGYTGDTEAFF. The CDR3 DNA sequence: TGTGCCAGCAGTTACGGGTATACAGGGGACACTGAAGCTTTCTTT.

Only one count was recorded for this clone. The chain recombines TRBV5-1 with TRBJ1-2; D unclear. The V gene's germline CDR1 is SGHRS and CDR2 YFSETQ. The CDR3 runs to 14 residues. Trimming removed 4 bases from V and 1 base from J, with 11 bases in between. The CDR3 reads CASSAVADNYGYTF. The CDR3 nucleotides are TGCGCCAGCAGCGCCGTGGCGGATAACTATGGCTACACCTTC.

Of note for this clone: Other DNA sequences in this sample translate to the same CDR3. V usage is TRBV2 and J usage is TRBJ2-7, with 8 bases that match TRBD1. Germline values: CDR1 SNHLY, CDR2 FYNNEI. The CDR3 runs 14 residues. Losses at the gene ends were 3 bases for V and 3 bases for J; bases not matched to a gene: 4. CDR3 sequence (DNA): TGTGCCAGCAGTGAGCAGGGGGCCGGCTACGAGCAGTACTTC. This translates into CASSEQGAGYEQYF.

This clone came up a few times. This chain links TRBV10-3 with TRBJ1-1, with D unclear. Deletions cut 0 bases from V and 0 bases from J, with 8 bases between. The length of the CDR3 is 15 residues. Germline V gene lookup returns CDR1 ENHRY and CDR2 SYGVKD. CDR3 coding DNA: TGTGCCATCAGTGAGTCCGAGTCGGTGAACACTGAAGCTTTCTTT. Amino acids: CAISESESVNTEAFF.

The V and J genes are TRBV7-3 and TRBJ2-7; a weak D match, TRBD2 (6 bases). The CDR3 loop spans 14 amino acids. Per germline, CDR1 SGHTA and CDR2 FQGTGA. V gave up 2 bases and J gave up 7 bases, with 15 bases separating them. The CDR3 nucleotides read TGTGCCAGCAGCTTAGCGGGCCAGGCGGGGGAGCAGTACTTC. Translating gives CASSLAGQAGEQYF. Using reference TRBV7-3 and TRBJ2-7 for the parts outside the CDR3, the full variable domain is GAGVSQTPSNKVTEKGKYVELRCDPISGHTALYWYRQSLGQGPEFLIYFQGTGAADDSGLPNDRFFAVRPEGSVSTLKIQRTERGDSAVYLCASSLAGQAGEQYFGPGTRLTVT.

The rearrangement joins TRBV4-2 to TRBJ2-2; 8 nucleotides align to TRBD1. This CDR3 region has 16 residues. Per the germline V gene, CDR1 is LGHNA and CDR2 is YNFKEQ. V shed 1 base and J 4 bases; nucleotides not matched to a gene: 5. CDR3 protein: CASSQVDRVSTGELFF. CDR3 bases: TGTGCCAGCAGCCAAGTGGACAGGGTTAGCACCGGGGAGCTGTTTTTT.